This T cell receptor beta chain is from a study of T cell responses to AZD1222 COVID-19 vaccine. Clones were read by immunoSEQ multiplex PCR, and TCRdb kept only the in-frame ones, dropping some. The table records about 220,000 clones, around 93% of them present only once. Germline V gives CDR1 MGHRA, CDR2 YSYEKL. The CDR3 extends over 16 amino acids. Deletions cut 1 base from V and 1 base from J, with 13 bases between. This clonotype originated in an adult in good health. The sequenced sample was peripheral blood, obtained on day 0 of MenACWY control vaccination. The chain uses TRBV4-1 and TRBJ1-1; the D gene is possibly TRBD1 (6 bases). The CDR3 region is CASSQGLGHKNTEAFF. CDR3 nucleotide sequence: TGCGCCAGCAGCCAAGGTCTGGGACATAAGAACACTGAAGCTTTCTTT.